This T cell receptor beta chain was identified in a study of cytomegalovirus exposure and HLA in healthy donors. The study's findings and limits: A list of approximately 150 TCR beta chains associated with cytomegalovirus was given. That first-cohort TCR clusters tended to co-occur in the roughly 110 validation repertoires was found in a later analysis. A classifier reportedly called cytomegalovirus status with high sensitivity and specificity.

Profiled with immunoSEQ multiplex PCR; TCRdb holds only in-frame clones, not every one. In the table there are 82,000 or so clones, approximately 93% of which are singletons. Turning to this clone: Its antigen remains unidentified.

Losses at the gene ends were 5 bases for V and 4 bases for J; bases not matched to a gene: 5. This CDR3 comprises 14 residues. Per the germline V gene, CDR1 is ENHRY and CDR2 is SYGVKD. The receptor comes from a man aged 18 to 35 in good health and CMV-seronegative. Sequenced input: PBMCs. The V call is TRBV10-3, the J call TRBJ1-2, with TRBD1 matching 9 bases. The DNA for the CDR3 is TGTGCCATCAGTACAGGGGGCGCGGGCTATGGCTACACCTTC. Its protein is CAISTGGAGYGYTF.